This T cell receptor beta chain was documented in a study of CD8+ T cells in alopecia areata. Study information: Tofacitinib was taken orally by treated patients, and the dose was 5 to 10 mg twice daily. A 6-month period off drug followed tofacitinib, which lasted 6 to 18 months. Study-level findings and limits: Possibly as an HLA-related effect, TCR sharing across patients appeared less clear than in mice.

Germline V gives CDR1 LNHDA, CDR2 SQIVND (reference sequence). Trimming took 3 bases from V and 5 from J, leaving 14 bases between them. CDR3 length equals 15 residues. Specimens obtained from alopecia areata patients comprised lesional scalp punch biopsies and peripheral blood. The authors extracted RNA and reverse transcribed it into cDNA as the sequencing template. The data were produced by immunoSEQ multiplex PCR, yet TCRdb's version contains in-frame clones alone and is incomplete. Here the sample spans around 160,000 clones, over 80% being singletons. Turning to this clone: Its antigen is not known.

The material sequenced was CD8+ T cells sorted from blood, taken at week 0. This sequence was found in a human donor with alopecia areata. The chain carries TRBV19 and TRBJ2-1; possibly TRBD1 or TRBD2 for D (5 bases each). The CDR3 protein is CASSIVREIHNEQFF. Written as DNA, the CDR3 is TGTGCCAGTAGTATCGTCAGGGAGATCCACAATGAGCAGTTCTTC. Looking up the rest from reference TRBV19 and TRBJ2-1 gives the full variable domain: DGGITQSPKYLFRKEGQNVTLSCEQNLNHDAMYWYRQDPGQGLRLIYYSQIVNDFQKGDIAEGYSVSREKKESFPLTVTSAQKNPTAFYLCASSIVREIHNEQFFGPGTRLTVL.